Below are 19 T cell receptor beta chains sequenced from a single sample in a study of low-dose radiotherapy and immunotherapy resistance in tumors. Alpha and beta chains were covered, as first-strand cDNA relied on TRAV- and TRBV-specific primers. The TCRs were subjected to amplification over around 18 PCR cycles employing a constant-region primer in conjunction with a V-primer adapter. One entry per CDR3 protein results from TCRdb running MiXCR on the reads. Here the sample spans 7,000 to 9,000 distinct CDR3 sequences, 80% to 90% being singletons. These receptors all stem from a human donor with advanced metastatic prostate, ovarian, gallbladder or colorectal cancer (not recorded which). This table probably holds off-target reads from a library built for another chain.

The CDR3 coding sequence is TGTGCCAGCAGCGGCCAGAGGTACGAGCAGTACTTC. It specifies CASSGQRYEQYF. The J gene is TRBJ2-7, the V gene TRBV28, with D unclear. The CDR3 runs 12 residues. V was clipped by 6 bases and J by 4 bases, with 10 bases between them. Germline CDR1 MDHEN, CDR2 SYDVKM.

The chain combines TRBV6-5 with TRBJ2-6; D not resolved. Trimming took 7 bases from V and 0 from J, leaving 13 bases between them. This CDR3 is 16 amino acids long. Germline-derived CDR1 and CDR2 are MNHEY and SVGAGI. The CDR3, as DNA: TGTGCCAGCACCCAGGACGTCGGCTCTGGGGCCAACGTCCTGACTTTC. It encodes CASTQDVGSGANVLTF.

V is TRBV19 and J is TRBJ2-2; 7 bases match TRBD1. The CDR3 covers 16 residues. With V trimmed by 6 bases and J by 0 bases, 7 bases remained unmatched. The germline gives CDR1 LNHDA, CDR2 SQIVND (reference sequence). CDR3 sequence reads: CASRVWQGANTGELFF. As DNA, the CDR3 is TGTGCCAGTAGGGTATGGCAGGGGGCGAACACCGGGGAGCTGTTTTTT.

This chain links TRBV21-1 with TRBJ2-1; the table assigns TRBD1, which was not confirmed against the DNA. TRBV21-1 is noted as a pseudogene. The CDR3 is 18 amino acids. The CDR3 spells CASSKRDEIHPPYNEQFF. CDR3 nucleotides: TGTGCCAGCAGCAAACGGGACGAAATCCATCCCCCCTACAATGAGCAGTTCTTC.

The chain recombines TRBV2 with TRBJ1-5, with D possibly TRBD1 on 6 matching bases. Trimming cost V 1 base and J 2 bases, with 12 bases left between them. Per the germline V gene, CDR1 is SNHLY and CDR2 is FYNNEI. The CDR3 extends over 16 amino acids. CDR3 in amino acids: CASSEGTGSRNQPQHF. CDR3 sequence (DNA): TGTGCCAGCAGTGAAGGAACAGGGTCCCGCAATCAGCCCCAGCATTTT.

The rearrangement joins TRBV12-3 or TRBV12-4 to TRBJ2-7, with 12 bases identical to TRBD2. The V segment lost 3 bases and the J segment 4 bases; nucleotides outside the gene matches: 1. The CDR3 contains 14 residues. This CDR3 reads CASSFGTSGYEQYF. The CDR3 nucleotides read TGTGCCAGCAGTTTCGGGACTAGCGGGTACGAGCAGTACTTC.

CDR3 DNA sequence: TGTGCCAGCAGCTTATACGACCTAGACAATGAGCAGTTCTTC. This codes for CASSLYDLDNEQFF. The V and J genes are TRBV7-2 and TRBJ2-1; D remains unclear. Germline V CDR1 and CDR2: SGHTA, FQGNSA. The CDR3 extends over 14 amino acids. The V end was cut by 2 bases, the J end by 5 bases, with 10 bases between.

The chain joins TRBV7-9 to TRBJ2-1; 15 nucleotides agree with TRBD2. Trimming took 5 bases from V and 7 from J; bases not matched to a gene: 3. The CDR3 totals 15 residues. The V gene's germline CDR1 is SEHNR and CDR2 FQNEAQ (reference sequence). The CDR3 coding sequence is TGTGCCAGCAGCGGGACTAGCGGGGGGAGGAATGAGCAGTTCTTC. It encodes CASSGTSGGRNEQFF. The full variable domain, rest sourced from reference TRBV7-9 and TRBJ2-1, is DTGVSQNPRHKITKRGQNVTFRCDPISEHNRLYWYRQTLGQGPEFLTYFQNEAQLEKSRLLSDRFSAERPKGSFSTLEIQRTEQGDSAMYLCASSGTSGGRNEQFFGPGTRLTVL.

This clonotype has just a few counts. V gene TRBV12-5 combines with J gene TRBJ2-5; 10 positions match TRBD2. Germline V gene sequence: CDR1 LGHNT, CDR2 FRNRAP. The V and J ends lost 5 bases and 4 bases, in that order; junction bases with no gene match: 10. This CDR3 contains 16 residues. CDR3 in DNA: TGTGCTAGTGGTCCCGAACTAGCGGGGCCAGGAGAGACCCAGTACTTC. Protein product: CASGPELAGPGETQYF.

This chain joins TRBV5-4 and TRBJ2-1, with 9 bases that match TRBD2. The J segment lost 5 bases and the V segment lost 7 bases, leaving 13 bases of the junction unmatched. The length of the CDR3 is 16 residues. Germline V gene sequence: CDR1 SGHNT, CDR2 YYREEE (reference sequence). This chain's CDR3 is CASGRAGGPYNNEQFF. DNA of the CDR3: TGTGCCAGCGGACGGGCGGGGGGGCCTTATAACAATGAGCAGTTCTTC.

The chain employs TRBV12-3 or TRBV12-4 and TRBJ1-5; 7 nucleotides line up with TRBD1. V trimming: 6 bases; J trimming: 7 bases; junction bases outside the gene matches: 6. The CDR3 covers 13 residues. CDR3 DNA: TGTGCCAGCAGAGGGGGCTGGTTACAGCCCCAGCATTTT. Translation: CASRGGWLQPQHF.

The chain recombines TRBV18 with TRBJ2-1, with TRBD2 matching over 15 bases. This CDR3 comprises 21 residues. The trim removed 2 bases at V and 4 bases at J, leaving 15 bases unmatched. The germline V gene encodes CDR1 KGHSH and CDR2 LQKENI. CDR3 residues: CASSPTIMAGTSGGTYNEQFF. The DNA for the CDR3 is TGTGCCAGCTCACCAACAATTATGGCCGGGACTAGCGGGGGGACTTACAATGAGCAGTTCTTC.

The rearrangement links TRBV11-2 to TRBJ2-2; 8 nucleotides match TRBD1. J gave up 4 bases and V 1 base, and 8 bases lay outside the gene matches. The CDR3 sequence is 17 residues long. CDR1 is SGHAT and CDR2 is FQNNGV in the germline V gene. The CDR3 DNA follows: TGTGCCAGCAGCTTAGTGTTGACAGGGGAGACCACCGGGGAGCTGTTTTTT. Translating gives CASSLVLTGETTGELFF.

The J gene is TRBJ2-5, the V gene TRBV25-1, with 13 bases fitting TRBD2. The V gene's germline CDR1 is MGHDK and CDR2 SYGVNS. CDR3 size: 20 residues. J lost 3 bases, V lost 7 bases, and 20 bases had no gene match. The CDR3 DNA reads TGTGCCAGCAATCACCCCCGCTCCGAAGGACTAGCGGGGGAAGAAGAGACCCAGTACTTC. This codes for CASNHPRSEGLAGEEETQYF.

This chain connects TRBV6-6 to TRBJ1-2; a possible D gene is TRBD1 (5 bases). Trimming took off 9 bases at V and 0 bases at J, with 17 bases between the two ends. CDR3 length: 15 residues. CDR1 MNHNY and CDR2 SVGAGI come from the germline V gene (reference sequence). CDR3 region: CASFQTGFSNYGYTF. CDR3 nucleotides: TGTGCCAGTTTTCAAACAGGTTTCTCTAACTATGGCTACACCTTC.

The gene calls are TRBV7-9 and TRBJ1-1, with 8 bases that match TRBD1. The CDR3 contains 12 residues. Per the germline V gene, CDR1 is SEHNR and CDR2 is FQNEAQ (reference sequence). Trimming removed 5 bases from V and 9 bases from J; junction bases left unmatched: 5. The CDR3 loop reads CASSHDRGKAFF. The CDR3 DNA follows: TGTGCCAGCAGCCACGACAGGGGTAAAGCTTTCTTT.

The CDR3 bases are TGTGCCAGCAGCTCCTTGCGGGGGGGCTCCTACAATGAGCAGTTCTTC. It specifies CASSSLRGGSYNEQFF. This chain joins TRBV5-4 and TRBJ2-1; 9 bases fit TRBD2. The CDR3 is 16 residues long. The junction had 4 bases not matched to a gene; V was cut back by 3 bases and J by 0 bases. Germline CDR1 SGHNT, CDR2 YYREEE (reference sequence).

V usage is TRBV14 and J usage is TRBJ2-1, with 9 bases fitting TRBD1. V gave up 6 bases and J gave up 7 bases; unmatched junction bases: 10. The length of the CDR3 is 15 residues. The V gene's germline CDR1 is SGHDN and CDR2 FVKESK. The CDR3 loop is CASRSGQGNSNEQFF. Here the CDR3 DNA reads TGTGCCAGCAGGTCTGGACAGGGGAATAGTAATGAGCAGTTCTTC. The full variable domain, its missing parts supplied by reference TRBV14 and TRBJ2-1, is EAGVTQFPSHSVIEKGQTVTLRCDPISGHDNLYWYRRVMGKEIKFLLHFVKESKQDESGMPNNRFLAERTGGTYSTLKVQPAELEDSGVYFCASRSGQGNSNEQFFGPGTRLTVL.

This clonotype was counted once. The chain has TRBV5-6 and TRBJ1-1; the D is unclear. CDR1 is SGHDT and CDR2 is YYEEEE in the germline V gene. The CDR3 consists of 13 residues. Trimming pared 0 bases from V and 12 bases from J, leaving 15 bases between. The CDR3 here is CASSLDPARLTFF. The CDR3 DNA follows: TGTGCCAGCAGCTTGGATCCGGCTCGGTTAACTTTCTTT.